This T cell receptor (beta chain) was identified in a study of T cells in Graves' hyperthyroidism and ophthalmopathy. Looking at the study overall: Once the initial diagnosis was made, peripheral blood was obtained before any treatment.

The V gene end was trimmed by 6 bases and the J gene end by 7 bases; junction bases not matched to a gene: 6. The CDR3 is 12 residues long. Germline CDR1 is MNHNY and CDR2 is SVGAGI (reference sequence). Researchers amplified the TCR beta CDR3 regions from RNA transcripts. The HTBI primer set served for first-round RT-PCR of the TCR CDR3. MiXCR, applied by TCRdb to the multiplex PCR reads, yields one record per CDR3 protein. Among nearly 750,000 distinct CDR3 sequences listed, under 45% were seen once. General study findings and limits: The model's output predicted ophthalmopathy at a median of around 7 months prior to onset. In the analysis, a 13 V-J model separated ophthalmopathy from stable hyperthyroidism. Peripheral blood also featured most of the thyroid clonotypes expanded above 0.001.

With respect to this clonotype: Its matching antigen is unknown.

Sequenced material: blood. This rearrangement joins TRBV6-6 to TRBJ2-7; TRBD1 matches at 7 bases. The clonotype originates from a woman between 35 and 50 years old with Graves' hyperthyroidism. The CDR3 sequence is CASRPTGDEQYF. In DNA form, the CDR3 reads TGTGCCAGCAGGCCTACAGGGGATGAGCAGTACTTC.